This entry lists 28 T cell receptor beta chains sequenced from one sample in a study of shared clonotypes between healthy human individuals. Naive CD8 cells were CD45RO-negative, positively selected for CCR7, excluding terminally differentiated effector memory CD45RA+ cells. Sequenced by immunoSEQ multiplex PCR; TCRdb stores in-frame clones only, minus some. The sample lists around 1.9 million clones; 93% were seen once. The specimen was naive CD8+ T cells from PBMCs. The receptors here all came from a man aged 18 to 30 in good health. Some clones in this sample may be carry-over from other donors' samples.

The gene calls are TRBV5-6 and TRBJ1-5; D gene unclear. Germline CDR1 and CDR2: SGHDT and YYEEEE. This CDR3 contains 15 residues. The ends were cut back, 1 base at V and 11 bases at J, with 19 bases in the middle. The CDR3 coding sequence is TGTGCCAGCAGCTTGTGGGCCCGGCCTCGGGAGGCCCAGCATTTT. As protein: CASSLWARPREAQHF.

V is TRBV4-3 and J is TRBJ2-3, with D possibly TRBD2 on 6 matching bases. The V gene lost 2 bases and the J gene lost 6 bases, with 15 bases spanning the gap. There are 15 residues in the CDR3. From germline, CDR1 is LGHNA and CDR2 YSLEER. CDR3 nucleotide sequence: TGCGCCAGCAGCCAATTGATGGGTGCGGGGGATACGCAGTATTTT. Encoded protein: CASSQLMGAGDTQYF.

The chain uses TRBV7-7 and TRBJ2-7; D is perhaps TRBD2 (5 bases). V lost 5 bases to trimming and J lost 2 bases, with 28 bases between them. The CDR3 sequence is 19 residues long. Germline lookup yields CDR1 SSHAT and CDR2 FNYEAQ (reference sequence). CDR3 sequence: CASSDRDPANPPSTYEQYF. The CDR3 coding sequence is TGTGCCAGCAGCGACCGGGATCCCGCAAACCCCCCATCAACCTACGAGCAGTACTTC.

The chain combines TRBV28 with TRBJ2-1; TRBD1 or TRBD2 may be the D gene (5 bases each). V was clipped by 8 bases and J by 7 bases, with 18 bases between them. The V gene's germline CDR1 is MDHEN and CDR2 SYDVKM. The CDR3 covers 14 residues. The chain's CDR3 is CASERDALRNEQFF. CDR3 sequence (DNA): TGTGCCAGCGAACGGGACGCCCTAAGGAATGAGCAGTTCTTC.

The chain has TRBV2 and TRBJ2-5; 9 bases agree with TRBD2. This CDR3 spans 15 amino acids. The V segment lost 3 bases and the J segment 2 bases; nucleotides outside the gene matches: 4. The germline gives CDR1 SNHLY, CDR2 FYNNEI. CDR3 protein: CASSERLAEQETQYF. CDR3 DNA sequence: TGTGCCAGCAGTGAGAGACTAGCGGAGCAAGAGACCCAGTACTTC. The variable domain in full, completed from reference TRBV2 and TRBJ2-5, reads EPEVTQTPSHQVTQMGQEVILRCVPISNHLYFYWYRQILGQKVEFLVSFYNNEISEKSEIFDDQFSVERPDGSNFTLKIRSTKLEDSAMYFCASSERLAEQETQYFGPGTRLLVL.

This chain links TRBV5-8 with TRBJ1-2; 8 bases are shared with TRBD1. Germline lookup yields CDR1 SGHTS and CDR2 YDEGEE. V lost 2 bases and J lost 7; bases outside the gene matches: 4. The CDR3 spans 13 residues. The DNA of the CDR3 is TGTGCCAGCAGCTTCCAGGGGGCCCTTGGCTACACCTTC. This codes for CASSFQGALGYTF.

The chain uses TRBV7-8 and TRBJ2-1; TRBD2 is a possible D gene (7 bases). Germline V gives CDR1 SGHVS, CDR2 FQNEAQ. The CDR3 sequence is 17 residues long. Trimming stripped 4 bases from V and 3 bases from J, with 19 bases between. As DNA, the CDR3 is TGTGCCAGCAGCTCGTCACCAGGGGAGGGGAACTACAATGAGCAGTTCTTC. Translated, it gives CASSSSPGEGNYNEQFF.

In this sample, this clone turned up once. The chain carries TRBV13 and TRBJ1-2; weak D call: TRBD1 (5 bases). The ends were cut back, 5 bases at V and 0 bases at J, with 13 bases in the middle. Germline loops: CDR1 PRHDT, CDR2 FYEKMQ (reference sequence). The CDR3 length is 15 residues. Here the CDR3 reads CASSGDSVANYGYTF. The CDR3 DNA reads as TGTGCCAGCAGCGGAGACAGTGTCGCTAACTATGGCTACACCTTC.

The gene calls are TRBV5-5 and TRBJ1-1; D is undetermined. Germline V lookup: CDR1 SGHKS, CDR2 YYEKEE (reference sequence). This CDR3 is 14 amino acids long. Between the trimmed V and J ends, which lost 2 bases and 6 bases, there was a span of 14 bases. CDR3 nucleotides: TGTGCCAGCAGCTTTGTCCTAAGCGGGCCTGAAGCTTTCTTT. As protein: CASSFVLSGPEAFF.

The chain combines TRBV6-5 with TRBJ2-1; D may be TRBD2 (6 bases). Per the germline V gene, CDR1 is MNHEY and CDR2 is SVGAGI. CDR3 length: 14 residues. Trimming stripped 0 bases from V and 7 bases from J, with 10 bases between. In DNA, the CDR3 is TGTGCCAGCAGTTACTCGGAGGGTTCGAATGAGCAGTTCTTC. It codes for CASSYSEGSNEQFF.

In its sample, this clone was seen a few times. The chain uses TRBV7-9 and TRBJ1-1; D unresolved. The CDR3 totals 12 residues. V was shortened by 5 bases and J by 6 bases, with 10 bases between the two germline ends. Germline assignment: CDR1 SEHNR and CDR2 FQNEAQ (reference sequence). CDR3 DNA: TGTGCCAGCAGCATATTAGCTCCTGAAGCTTTCTTT. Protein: CASSILAPEAFF.

The DNA for the CDR3 is TGTGCCAGCAGTGGACTAGCGGGAGCCCTGGAGCAGTTCTTC. Translating gives CASSGLAGALEQFF. The V and J genes are TRBV9 and TRBJ2-1; 13 nucleotides match TRBD2. The CDR3 runs 14 residues. The V and J ends lost 5 bases and 10 bases, in that order; junction bases with no gene match: 6. Germline loops: CDR1 SGDLS, CDR2 YYNGEE.

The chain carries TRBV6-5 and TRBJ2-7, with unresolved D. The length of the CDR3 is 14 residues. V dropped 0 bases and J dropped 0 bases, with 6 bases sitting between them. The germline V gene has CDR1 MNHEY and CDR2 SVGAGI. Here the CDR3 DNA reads TGTGCCAGCAGTTACTCCTCGTACTCCTACGAGCAGTACTTC. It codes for CASSYSSYSYEQYF.

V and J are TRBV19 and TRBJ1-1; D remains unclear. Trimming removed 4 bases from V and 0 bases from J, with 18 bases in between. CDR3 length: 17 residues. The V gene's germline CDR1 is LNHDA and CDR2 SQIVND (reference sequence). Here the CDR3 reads CASSTRLRGPLNTEAFF. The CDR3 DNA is TGTGCCAGTAGTACCCGCTTGCGGGGTCCGTTGAACACTGAAGCTTTCTTT.

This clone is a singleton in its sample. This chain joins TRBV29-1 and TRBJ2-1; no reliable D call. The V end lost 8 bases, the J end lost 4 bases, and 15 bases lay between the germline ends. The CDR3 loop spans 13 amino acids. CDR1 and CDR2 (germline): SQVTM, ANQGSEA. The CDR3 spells CSQGTIGYNEQFF. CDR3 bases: TGCAGCCAAGGCACTATTGGATACAATGAGCAGTTCTTC.

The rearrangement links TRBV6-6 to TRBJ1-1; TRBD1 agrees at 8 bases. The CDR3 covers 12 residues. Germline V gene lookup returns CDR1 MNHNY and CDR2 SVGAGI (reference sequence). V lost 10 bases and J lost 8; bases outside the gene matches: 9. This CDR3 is CATSPDRVEAFF. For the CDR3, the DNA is TGTGCCACCTCGCCGGACAGGGTCGAAGCTTTCTTT.

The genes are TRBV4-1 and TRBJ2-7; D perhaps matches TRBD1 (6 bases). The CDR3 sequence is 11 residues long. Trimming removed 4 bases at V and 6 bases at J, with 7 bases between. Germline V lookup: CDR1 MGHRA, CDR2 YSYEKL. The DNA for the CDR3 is TGCGCCAGCAGCCGAGGGGGCGAGCAGTACTTC. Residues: CASSRGGEQYF.

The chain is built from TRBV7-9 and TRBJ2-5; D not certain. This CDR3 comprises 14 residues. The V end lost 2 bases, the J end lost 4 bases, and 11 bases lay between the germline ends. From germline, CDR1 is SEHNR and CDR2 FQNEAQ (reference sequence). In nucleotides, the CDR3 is TGTGCCAGCAGCTTACTGGACGGTGTAGAGACCCAGTACTTC. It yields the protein CASSLLDGVETQYF.

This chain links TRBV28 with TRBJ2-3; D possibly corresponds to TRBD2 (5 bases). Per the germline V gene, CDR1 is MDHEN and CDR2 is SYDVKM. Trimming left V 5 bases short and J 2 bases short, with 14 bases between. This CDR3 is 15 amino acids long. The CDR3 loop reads CASSPLAGATDTQYF. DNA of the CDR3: TGTGCCAGCAGTCCGCTAGCCGGAGCCACAGATACGCAGTATTTT.

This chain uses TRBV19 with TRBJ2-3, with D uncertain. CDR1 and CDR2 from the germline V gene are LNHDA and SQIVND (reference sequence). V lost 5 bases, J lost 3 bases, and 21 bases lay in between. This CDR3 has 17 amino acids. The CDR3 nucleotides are TGTGCCAGTAGTCCTAATCAAATGTTCGATGGGACAGATACGCAGTATTTT. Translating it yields CASSPNQMFDGTDTQYF.

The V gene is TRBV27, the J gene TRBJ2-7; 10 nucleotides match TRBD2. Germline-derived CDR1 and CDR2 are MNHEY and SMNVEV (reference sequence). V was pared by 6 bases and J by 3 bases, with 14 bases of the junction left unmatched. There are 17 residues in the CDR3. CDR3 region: CASRGAGGGAGDYEQYF. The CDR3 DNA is TGTGCCAGCAGGGGAGCGGGGGGGGGCGCTGGAGACTACGAGCAGTACTTC.

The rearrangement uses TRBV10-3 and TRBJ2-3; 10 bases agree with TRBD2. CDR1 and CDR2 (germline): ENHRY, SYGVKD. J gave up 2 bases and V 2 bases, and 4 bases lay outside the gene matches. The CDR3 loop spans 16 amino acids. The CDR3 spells CAISEASGRSTDTQYF. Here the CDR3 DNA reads TGTGCCATCAGTGAGGCTAGCGGGAGATCCACAGATACGCAGTATTTT.

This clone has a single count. CDR3 protein: CASSPPGLQETQYF. In nucleotides, the CDR3 is TGTGCCAGCAGCCCGCCCGGCCTTCAAGAGACCCAGTACTTC. The rearrangement links TRBV7-6 to TRBJ2-5; the D is unclear. The CDR3 is 14 amino acids. The germline gives CDR1 SGHVS, CDR2 FNYEAQ. V lost 5 bases and J 2 bases, leaving 12 bases between the germline ends. Looking up the rest from reference TRBV7-6 and TRBJ2-5 gives the full variable domain: GAGVSQSPRYKVTKRGQDVALRCDPISGHVSLYWYRQALGQGPEFLTYFNYEAQQDKSGLPNDRFSAERPEGSISTLTIQRTEQRDSAMYRCASSPPGLQETQYFGPGTRLLVL.

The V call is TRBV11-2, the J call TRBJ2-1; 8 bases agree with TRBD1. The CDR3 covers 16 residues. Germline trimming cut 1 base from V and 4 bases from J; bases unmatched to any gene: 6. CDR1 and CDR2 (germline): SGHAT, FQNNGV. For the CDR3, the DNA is TGTGCCAGCAGCTTAGGGCTAGACAGGGGATACAATGAGCAGTTCTTC. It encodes CASSLGLDRGYNEQFF.

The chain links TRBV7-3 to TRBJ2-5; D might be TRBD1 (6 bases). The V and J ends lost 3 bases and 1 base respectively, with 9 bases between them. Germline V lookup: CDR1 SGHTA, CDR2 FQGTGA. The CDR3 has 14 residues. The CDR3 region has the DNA TGTGCCAGCAGCTTCCGGACAGTCCAAGAGACCCAGTACTTC. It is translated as CASSFRTVQETQYF.

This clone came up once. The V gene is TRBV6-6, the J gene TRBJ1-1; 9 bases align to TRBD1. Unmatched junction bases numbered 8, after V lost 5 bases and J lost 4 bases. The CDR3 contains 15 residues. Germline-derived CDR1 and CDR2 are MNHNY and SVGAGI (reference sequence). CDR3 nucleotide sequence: TGTGCCAGCAGTAAAAGACAGGGGGTGAGCACTGAAGCTTTCTTT. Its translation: CASSKRQGVSTEAFF.

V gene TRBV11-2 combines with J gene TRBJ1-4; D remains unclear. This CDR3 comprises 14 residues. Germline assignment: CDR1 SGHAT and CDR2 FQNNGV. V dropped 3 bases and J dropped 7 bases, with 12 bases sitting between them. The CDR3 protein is CASSFFGRSEKLFF. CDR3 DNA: TGTGCCAGCAGCTTTTTCGGCAGGAGTGAAAAACTGTTTTTT.

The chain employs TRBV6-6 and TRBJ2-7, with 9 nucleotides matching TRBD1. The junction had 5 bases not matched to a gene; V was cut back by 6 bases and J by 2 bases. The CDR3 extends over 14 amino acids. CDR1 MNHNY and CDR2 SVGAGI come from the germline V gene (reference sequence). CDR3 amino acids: CASRGTGSAYEQYF. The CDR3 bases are TGTGCCAGCAGGGGGACAGGGTCCGCCTACGAGCAGTACTTC.